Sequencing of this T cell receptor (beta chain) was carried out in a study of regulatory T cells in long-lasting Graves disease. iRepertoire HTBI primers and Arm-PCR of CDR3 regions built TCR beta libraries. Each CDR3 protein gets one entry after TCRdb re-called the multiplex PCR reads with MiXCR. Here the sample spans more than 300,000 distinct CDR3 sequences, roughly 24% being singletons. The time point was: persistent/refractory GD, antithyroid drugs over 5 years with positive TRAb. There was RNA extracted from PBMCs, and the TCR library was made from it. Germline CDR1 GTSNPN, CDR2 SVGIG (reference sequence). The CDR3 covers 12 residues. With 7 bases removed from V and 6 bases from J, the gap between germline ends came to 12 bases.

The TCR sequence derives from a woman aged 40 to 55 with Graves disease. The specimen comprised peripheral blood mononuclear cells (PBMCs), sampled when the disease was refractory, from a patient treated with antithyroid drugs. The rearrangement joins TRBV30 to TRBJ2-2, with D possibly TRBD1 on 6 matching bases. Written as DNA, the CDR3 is TGTGCCTTGGGACATGAGGCCGGGGAGCTGTTTTTT. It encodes CALGHEAGELFF.